This TCR beta chain was found in a study of T cells after yellow fever vaccination. Template switching with 5'RACE generated the TCR cDNA and added a universal primer site and UMIs. TCRdb reprocessed the 5' RACE reads with MiXCR, giving one entry per CDR3 protein. The sample records 200,000 to 250,000 distinct CDR3 sequences, around 3.1% being singletons. In regard to this clonotype: Its cognate antigen is unknown.

Study-level findings and limits: Most clones from primary vaccination resurfaced after the booster (around 97% CD4, 70% to 90% CD8). Only a small proportion of the clonotypes turned up in both the CD4 and the CD8 compartments, likely arising from convergent recombination.

CDR1 and CDR2 from the germline V gene are MNHEY and SMNVEV (reference sequence). CDR3 size: 17 residues. Trimming shortened V by 2 bases and J by 5 bases, and 21 bases separated the two germline ends. Sequences were derived from CD4+ T cells sorted from PBMCs, sampled 10 days after the yellow fever booster vaccination. The source of this sequence is a young man who received the YFV17D yellow fever vaccine. The chain links TRBV27 to TRBJ1-2; the D is unclear. The CDR3 here is CASSLRGRGTASYGYTF. The CDR3 bases are TGTGCCAGCAGTTTACGGGGTCGGGGTACGGCTTCATATGGCTACACCTTC.